This T cell receptor beta chain emerged from a study of regulatory T cells in long-lasting Graves disease. Time point reported: newly diagnosed GD, antithyroid drugs for less than 3 months. The TCR library was made from RNA extracted from PBMCs. Germline lookup yields CDR1 MNHNS and CDR2 SASEGT. The CDR3 runs to 16 residues. Trimming cost V 3 bases and J 5 bases; bases outside gene matches: 13. The authors built TCR beta libraries using iRepertoire HTBI primers and Arm-PCR of CDR3 regions. Original handling: Across all samples, more than 60 TRBV segments and about 14 TRBJ segments were identified. In TCRdb, the multiplex PCR reads were re-called with MiXCR into one record per CDR3 protein. The V and J calls here are based on TCRdb, not the publication. The sample includes roughly 500,000 distinct CDR3 sequences, roughly 12% of them seen just once. This same sample was also taken into another study, of T cells in Graves' hyperthyroidism and ophthalmopathy.

The clonotype originates from a man aged 25 to 45 with Graves disease. V and J are TRBV6-1 and TRBJ2-7; TRBD1 agrees at 7 bases. The material sequenced was peripheral blood mononuclear cells (PBMCs), taken at new diagnosis, from a patient treated with antithyroid drugs. The CDR3, as DNA: TGTGCCAGCAGTGATCCCCGGACAGGTCCTTTAGACGAGCAGTACTTC. Amino acid sequence: CASSDPRTGPLDEQYF.